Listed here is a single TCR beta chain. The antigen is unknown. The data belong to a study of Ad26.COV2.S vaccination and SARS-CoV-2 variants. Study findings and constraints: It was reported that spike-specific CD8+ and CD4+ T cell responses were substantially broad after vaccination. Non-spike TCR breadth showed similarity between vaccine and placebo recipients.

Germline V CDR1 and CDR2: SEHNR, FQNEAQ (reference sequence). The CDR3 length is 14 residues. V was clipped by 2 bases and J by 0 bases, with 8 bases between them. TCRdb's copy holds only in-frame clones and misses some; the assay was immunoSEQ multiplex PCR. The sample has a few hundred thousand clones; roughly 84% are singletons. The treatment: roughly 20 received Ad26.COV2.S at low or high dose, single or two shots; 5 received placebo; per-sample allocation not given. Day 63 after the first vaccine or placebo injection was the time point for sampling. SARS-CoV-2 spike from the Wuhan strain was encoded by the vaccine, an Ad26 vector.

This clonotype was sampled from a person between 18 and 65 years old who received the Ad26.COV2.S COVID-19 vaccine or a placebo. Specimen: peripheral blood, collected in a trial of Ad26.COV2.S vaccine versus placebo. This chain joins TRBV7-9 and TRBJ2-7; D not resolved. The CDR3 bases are TGTGCCAGCAGCTTAACCGGCCTCTCCTACGAGCAGTACTTC. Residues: CASSLTGLSYEQYF.